Listed below are T cell receptor beta chains from one sample, sequenced in a study of T cell repertoires in cytomegalovirus infection. TCRdb used MiXCR to reprocess the reads, holding one entry per CDR3 protein. This sample has fewer than 550,000 distinct CDR3 sequences, with around 32% found just once. Sample: PBMCs. The receptors here all came from a human donor in good health (CMV status not recorded). Some clones in this sample may be carry-over from other donors' samples. The CDR3 runs from the conserved cysteine through the conserved F or W.

J gene: TRBJ1-2; V gene: TRBV28; CDR3 protein: CASSRYGTDYGYTF
J gene: TRBJ1-1; V gene: TRBV12-3/TRBV12-4; CDR3 protein: CASSSRGTGDTEAFF
J gene: TRBJ2-1; V gene: TRBV5-6; CDR3 protein: CASSVGVRRVYNEQFF
J gene: TRBJ1-1; V gene: TRBV6-5; CDR3 protein: CASSYAAGNTEAFF
J gene: TRBJ1-2; V gene: TRBV7-2; CDR3 protein: CASSPATGGYGYTF
J gene: TRBJ1-5; V gene: TRBV5-6; CDR3 protein: CASSKRRISGNQPQHF
J gene: TRBJ2-7; V gene: TRBV20-1; CDR3 protein: CSARGGGAYEQYF
J gene: TRBJ2-2; V gene: TRBV28; CDR3 protein: CASNSPGELFF
J gene: TRBJ1-1; V gene: TRBV7-6; CDR3 protein: CASSPQQNTEAFF
J gene: TRBJ1-6; V gene: TRBV27; CDR3 protein: CASSAPAVRGFYNSPLHF
J gene: TRBJ1-1; V gene: TRBV7-8; CDR3 protein: CASSSERGFTEAFF
J gene: TRBJ2-5; V gene: TRBV7-8; CDR3 protein: CASSSTLAGGHQETQYF
J gene: TRBJ2-5; V gene: TRBV11-2; CDR3 protein: CASSLVQYPQETQYF
J gene: TRBJ1-1; V gene: TRBV6-5; CDR3 protein: CASSYDRRLNTEAFF
J gene: TRBJ2-5; V gene: TRBV14; CDR3 protein: CASSQVSRSQETQYF
J gene: TRBJ2-1; V gene: TRBV19; CDR3 protein: CASLDRGDEQFF